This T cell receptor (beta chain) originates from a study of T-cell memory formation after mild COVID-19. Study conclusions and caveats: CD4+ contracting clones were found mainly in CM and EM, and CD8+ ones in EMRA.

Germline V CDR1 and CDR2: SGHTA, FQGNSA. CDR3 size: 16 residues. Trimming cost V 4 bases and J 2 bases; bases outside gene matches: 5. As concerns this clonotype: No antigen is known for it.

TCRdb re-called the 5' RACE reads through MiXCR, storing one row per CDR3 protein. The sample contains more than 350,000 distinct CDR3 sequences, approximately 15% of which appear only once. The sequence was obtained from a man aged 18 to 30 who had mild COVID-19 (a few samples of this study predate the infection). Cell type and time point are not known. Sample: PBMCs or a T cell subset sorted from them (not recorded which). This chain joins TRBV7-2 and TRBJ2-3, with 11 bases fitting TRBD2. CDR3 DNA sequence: TGTGCCAGCAGCTCTCTACTAGCGGGGGTCACAGATACGCAGTATTTT. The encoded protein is CASSSLLAGVTDTQYF.